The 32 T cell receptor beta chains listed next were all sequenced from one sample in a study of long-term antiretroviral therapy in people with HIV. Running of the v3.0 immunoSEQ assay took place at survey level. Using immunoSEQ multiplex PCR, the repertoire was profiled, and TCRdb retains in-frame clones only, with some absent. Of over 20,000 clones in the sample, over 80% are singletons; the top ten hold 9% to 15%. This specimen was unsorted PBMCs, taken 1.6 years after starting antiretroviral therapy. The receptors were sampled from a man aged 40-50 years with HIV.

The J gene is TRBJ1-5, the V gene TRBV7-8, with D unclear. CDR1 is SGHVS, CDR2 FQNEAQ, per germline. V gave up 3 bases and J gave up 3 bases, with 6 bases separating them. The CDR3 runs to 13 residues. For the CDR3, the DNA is TGTGCCAGCAGCTTGGGCCCCAATCAGCCCCAGCATTTT. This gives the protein CASSLGPNQPQHF.

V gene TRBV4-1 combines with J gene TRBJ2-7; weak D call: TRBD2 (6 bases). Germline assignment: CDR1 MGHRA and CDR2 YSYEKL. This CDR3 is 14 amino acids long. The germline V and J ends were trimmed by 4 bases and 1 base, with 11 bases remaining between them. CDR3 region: CASSRGDGSYEQYF. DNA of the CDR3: TGCGCCAGCAGCCGGGGGGACGGATCCTACGAGCAGTACTTC.

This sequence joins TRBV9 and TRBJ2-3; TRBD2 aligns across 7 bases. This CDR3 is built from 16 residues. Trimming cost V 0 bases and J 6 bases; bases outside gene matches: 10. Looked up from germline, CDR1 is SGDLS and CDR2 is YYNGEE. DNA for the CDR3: TGTGCCAGCAGCGTAGCCCCTCGGCGGGAGACGGATACGCAGTATTTT. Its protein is CASSVAPRRETDTQYF.

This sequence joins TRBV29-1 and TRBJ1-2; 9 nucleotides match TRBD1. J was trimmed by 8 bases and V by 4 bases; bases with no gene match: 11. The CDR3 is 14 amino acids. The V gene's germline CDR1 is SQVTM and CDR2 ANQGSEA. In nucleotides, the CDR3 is TGCAGCGTTGGGGACAGGGATCTTTTTTTGGGCTACACCTTC. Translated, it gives CSVGDRDLFLGYTF. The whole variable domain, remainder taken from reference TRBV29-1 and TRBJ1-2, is SAVISQKPSRDICQRGTSLTIQCQVDSQVTMMFWYRQQPGQSLTLIATANQGSEATYESGFVIDKFPISRPNLTFSTLTVSNMSPEDSSIYLCSVGDRDLFLGYTFGSGTRLTVV.

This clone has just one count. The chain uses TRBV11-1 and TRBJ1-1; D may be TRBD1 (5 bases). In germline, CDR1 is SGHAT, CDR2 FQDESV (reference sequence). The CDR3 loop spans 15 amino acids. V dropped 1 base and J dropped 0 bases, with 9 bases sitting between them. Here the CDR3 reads CASSLGGVMNTEAFF. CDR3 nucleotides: TGTGCCAGCAGCTTAGGGGGGGTCATGAACACTGAAGCTTTCTTT.

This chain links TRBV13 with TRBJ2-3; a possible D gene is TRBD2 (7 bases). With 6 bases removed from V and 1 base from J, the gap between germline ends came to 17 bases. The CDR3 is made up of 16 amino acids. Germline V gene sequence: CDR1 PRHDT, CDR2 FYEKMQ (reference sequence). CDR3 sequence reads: CASSSLGGGGTDTQYF. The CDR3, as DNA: TGTGCCAGCAGTTCCCTCGGAGGGGGGGGCACAGATACGCAGTATTTT.

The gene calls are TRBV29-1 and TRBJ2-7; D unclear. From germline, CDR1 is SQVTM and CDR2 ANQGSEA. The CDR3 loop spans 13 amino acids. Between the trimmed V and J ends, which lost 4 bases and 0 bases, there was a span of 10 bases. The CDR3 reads CSVVGGDSYEQYF. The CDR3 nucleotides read TGCAGCGTTGTAGGTGGGGACTCCTACGAGCAGTACTTC.

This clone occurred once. The CDR3 is CASSQVSGGAGDTQYF. For the CDR3, the DNA is TGCGCCAGCAGCCAAGTTAGCGGGGGGGCGGGAGATACGCAGTATTTT. The J gene is TRBJ2-3, the V gene TRBV4-1, with 11 bases identical to TRBD2. V lost 1 base and J lost 5; bases outside the gene matches: 5. The CDR3 is 16 residues long. The germline V gene encodes CDR1 MGHRA and CDR2 YSYEKL.

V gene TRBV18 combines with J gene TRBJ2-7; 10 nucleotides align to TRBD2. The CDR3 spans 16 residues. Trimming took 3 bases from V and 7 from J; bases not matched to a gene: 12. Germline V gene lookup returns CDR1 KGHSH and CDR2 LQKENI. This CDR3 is CASSPYAGTSAGEQYF. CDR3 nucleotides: TGTGCCAGCTCACCGTACGCCGGGACTAGCGCGGGTGAGCAGTACTTC.

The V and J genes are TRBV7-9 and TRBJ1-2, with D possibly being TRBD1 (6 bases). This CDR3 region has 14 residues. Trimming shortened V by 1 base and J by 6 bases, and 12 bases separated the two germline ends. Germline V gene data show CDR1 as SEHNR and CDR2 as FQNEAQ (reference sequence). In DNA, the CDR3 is TGTGCCAGCAGCTTAGTAACAGGGTCGGATGGCTACACCTTC. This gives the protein CASSLVTGSDGYTF.

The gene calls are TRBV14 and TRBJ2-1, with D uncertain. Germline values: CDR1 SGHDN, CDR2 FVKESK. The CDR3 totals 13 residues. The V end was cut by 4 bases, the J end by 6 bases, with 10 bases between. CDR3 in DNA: TGTGCCAGCAGCCTATACGTCGGCAATGAGCAGTTCTTC. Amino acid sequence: CASSLYVGNEQFF.

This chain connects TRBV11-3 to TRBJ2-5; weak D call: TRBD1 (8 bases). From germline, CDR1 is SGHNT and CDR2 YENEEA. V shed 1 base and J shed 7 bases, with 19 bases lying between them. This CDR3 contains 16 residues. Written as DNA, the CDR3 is TGTGCCAGCAGCTTAGGATGGGCAGGGGGCGGGGGGACCCAGTACTTC. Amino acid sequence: CASSLGWAGGGGTQYF.

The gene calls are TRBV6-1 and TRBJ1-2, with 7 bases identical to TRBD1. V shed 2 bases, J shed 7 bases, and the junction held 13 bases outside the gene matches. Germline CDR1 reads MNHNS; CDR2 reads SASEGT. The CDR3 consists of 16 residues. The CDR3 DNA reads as TGTGCCAGCAGTGAATCGGTGACAGGGATCCTCGGTGGCTACACCTTC. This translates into CASSESVTGILGGYTF.

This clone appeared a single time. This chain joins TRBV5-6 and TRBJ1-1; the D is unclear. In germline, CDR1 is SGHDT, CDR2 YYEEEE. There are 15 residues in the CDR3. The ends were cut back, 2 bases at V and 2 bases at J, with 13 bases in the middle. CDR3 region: CASSFWRTSNTEAFF. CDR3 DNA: TGTGCCAGCAGCTTTTGGCGGACCTCAAACACTGAAGCTTTCTTT.

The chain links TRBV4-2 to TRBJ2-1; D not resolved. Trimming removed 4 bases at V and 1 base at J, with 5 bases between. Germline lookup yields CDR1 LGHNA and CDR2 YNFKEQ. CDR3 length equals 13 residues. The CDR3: CASSPTSYNEQFF. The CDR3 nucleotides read TGTGCCAGCAGCCCCACTTCCTACAATGAGCAGTTCTTC.

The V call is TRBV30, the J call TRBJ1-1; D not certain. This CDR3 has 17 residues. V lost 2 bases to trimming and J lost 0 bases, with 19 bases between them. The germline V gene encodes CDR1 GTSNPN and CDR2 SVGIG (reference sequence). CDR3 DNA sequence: TGTGCCTGGAGTAAGATGACACTTTACTACATGAACACTGAAGCTTTCTTT. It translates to CAWSKMTLYYMNTEAFF.

CDR3 in amino acids: CASSLKYRGRAETQYF. The CDR3 bases are TGTGCCAGCAGCTTAAAATACAGGGGGCGCGCGGAGACCCAGTACTTC. This chain uses TRBV11-2 with TRBJ2-5, with TRBD1 matching 9 bases. V shed 2 bases and J 5 bases; nucleotides not matched to a gene: 9. Germline values: CDR1 SGHAT, CDR2 FQNNGV. The CDR3 has 16 residues. The whole variable domain, remainder taken from reference TRBV11-2 and TRBJ2-5, is EAGVAQSPRYKIIEKRQSVAFWCNPISGHATLYWYQQILGQGPKLLIQFQNNGVVDDSQLPKDRFSAERLKGVDSTLKIQPAKLEDSAVYLCASSLKYRGRAETQYFGPGTRLLVL.

DNA for the CDR3: TGTGCCAGTAGTACTAAACGTGGACCGTCCACAGATACGCAGTATTTT. Translation: CASSTKRGPSTDTQYF. The V call is TRBV19, the J call TRBJ2-3; D gene unclear. From germline, CDR1 is LNHDA and CDR2 SQIVND (reference sequence). The germline V and J ends were trimmed by 4 bases and 2 bases, with 16 bases remaining between them. The CDR3 sequence is 16 residues long.

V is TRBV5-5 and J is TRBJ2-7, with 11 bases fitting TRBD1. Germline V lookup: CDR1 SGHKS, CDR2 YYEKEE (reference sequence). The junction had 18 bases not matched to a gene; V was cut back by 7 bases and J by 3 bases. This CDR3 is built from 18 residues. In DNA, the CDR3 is TGTGCCAGCGGAACAGGGACAGGGGGATCGTGGTGGGACTACGAGCAGTACTTC. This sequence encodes CASGTGTGGSWWDYEQYF.

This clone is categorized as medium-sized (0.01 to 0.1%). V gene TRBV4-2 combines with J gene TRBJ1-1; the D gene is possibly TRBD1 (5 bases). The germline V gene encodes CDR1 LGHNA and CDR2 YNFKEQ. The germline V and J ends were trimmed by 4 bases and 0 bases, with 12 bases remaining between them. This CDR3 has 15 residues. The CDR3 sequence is CASSPLQGMNTEAFF. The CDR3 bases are TGTGCCAGCAGCCCCCTGCAGGGTATGAACACTGAAGCTTTCTTT.

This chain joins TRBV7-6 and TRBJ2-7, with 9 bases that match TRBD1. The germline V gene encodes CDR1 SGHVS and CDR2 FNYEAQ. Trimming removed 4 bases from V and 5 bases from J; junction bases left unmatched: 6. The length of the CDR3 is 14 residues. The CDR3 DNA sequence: TGTGCCAGCAGCTCGACAGGGGGGTTGGACGAGCAGTACTTC. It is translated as CASSSTGGLDEQYF. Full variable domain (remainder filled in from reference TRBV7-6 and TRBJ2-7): GAGVSQSPRYKVTKRGQDVALRCDPISGHVSLYWYRQALGQGPEFLTYFNYEAQQDKSGLPNDRFSAERPEGSISTLTIQRTEQRDSAMYRCASSSTGGLDEQYFGPGTRLTVT.

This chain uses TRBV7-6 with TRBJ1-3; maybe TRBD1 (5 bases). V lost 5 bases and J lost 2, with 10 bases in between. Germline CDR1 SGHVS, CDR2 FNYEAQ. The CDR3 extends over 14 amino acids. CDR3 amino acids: CASSDPGTGNTIYF. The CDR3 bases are TGTGCCAGCAGCGACCCAGGGACTGGAAACACCATATATTTT. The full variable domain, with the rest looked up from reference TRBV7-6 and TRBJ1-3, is GAGVSQSPRYKVTKRGQDVALRCDPISGHVSLYWYRQALGQGPEFLTYFNYEAQQDKSGLPNDRFSAERPEGSISTLTIQRTEQRDSAMYRCASSDPGTGNTIYFGEGSWLTVV.

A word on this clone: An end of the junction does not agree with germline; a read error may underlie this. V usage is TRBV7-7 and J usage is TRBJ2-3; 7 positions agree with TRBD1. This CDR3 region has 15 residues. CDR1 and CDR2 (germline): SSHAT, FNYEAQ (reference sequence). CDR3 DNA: TGTGCTAGCAGCCCCGGGACAGCTCCCACAGATACGCAGTATTTT. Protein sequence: CASSPGTAPTDTQYF.

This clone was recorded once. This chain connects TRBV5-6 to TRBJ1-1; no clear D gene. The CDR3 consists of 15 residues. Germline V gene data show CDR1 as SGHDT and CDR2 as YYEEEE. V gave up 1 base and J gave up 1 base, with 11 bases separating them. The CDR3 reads CASSLLGRRNTEAFF. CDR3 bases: TGTGCCAGCAGCTTGCTTGGTAGGAGGAACACTGAAGCTTTCTTT.

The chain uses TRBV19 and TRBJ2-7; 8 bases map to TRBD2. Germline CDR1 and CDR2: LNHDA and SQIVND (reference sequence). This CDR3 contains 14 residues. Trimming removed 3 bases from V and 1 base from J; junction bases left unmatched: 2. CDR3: CASSITSGSYEQYF. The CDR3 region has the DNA TGTGCCAGTAGTATCACTAGCGGTTCCTACGAGCAGTACTTC.

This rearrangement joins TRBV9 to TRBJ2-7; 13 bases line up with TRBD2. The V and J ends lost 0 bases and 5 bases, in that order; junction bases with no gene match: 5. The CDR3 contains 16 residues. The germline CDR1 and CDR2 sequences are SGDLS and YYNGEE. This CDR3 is CASSVAPGLAGNEQYF. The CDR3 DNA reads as TGTGCCAGCAGCGTAGCTCCGGGACTAGCGGGGAACGAGCAGTACTTC.

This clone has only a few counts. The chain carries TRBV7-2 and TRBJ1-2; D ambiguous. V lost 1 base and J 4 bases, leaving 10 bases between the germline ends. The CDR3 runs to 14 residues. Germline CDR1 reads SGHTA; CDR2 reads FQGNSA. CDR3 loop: CASSLVPTGYGYTF. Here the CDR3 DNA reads TGTGCCAGCAGCTTAGTTCCGACGGGCTATGGCTACACCTTC.

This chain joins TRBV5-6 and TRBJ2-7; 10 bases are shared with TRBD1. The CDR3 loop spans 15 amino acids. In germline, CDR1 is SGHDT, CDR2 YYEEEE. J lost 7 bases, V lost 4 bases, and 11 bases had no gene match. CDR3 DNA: TGTGCCAGCAGCCCGGCCGACAGGGGGCGAGGGGAGCAGTACTTC. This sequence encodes CASSPADRGRGEQYF.

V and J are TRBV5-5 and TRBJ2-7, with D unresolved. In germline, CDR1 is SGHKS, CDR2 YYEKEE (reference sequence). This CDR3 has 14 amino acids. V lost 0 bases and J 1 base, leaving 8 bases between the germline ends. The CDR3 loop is CASSLETKSYEQYF. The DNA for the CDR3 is TGTGCCAGCAGCTTGGAAACCAAATCCTACGAGCAGTACTTC.

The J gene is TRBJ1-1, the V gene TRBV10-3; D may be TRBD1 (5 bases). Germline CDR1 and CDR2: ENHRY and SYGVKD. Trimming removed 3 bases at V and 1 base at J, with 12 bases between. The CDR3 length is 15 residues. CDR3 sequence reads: CAISEMQGANTEAFF. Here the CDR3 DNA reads TGTGCCATCAGTGAAATGCAAGGGGCGAACACTGAAGCTTTCTTT.

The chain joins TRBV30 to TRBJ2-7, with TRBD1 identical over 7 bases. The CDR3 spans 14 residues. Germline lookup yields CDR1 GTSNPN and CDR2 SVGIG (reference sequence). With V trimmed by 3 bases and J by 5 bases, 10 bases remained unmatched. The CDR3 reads CAWSTGVRGHEQYF. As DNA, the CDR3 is TGTGCCTGGAGCACAGGGGTGAGGGGACACGAGCAGTACTTC.

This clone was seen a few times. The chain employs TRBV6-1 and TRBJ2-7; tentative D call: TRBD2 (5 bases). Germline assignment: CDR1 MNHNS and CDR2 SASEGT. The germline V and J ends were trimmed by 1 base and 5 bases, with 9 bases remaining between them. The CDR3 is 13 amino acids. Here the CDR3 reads CASSEVDGDEQYF. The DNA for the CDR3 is TGTGCCAGCAGTGAAGTTGACGGGGACGAGCAGTACTTC.